This is a list of T cell receptor beta chains from one sample in a study of blood T cell repertoires in COVID-19. Profiled with immunoSEQ multiplex PCR; TCRdb holds only in-frame clones, not every one. There are about 65,000 clones in the sample; more than 75% occur only once, and roughly 1.3% lies in the top ten. What was sequenced was peripheral blood. The receptors were gathered from a man between 60 and 75 years old with acute or convalescent COVID-19. Each CDR3 is given with its conserved first and last residue. A D gene is named only where the DNA matches it firmly. Clone size is shown for a subset of rows, as once, few, many or a class of expanded clone.

>NA|TRBJ1-2|NA|TRBV5-1
TGCGCCAGCAGCTTCGGGACAATGGCGTTAGCTAACTATGGCTACACCTTC
CASSFGTMALANYGYTF
>NA|TRBJ2-6|NA|TRBV7-2
TGTGCCAGCAGCTTAGTAGATGCAGGGAAGGCTGGGGCCAACGTCCTGACTTTC
CASSLVDAGKAGANVLTF
>once|TRBJ1-4|NA|TRBV12-5
TGTGCTAGTGGTTTGATAGTACAGGGAACGAGTGATGAAAAACTGTTTTTT
CASGLIVQGTSDEKLFF
>NA|TRBJ1-1|NA|TRBV15
TGTGCCACCAGCAGAGACCGGGAGGGGGGGCCGGTGTTGAACACTGAAGCTTTCTTT
CATSRDREGGPVLNTEAFF
>NA|TRBJ1-1|NA|TRBV6-5
TGTGCCAGCAGTAGGACAGTCGGCAACACTGAAGCTTTCTTT
CASSRTVGNTEAFF
>NA|TRBJ1-1|NA|TRBV5-6
TGTGCCAGCAGCGGCAGGGGAACGAACACTGAAGCTTTCTTT
CASSGRGTNTEAFF
>NA|TRBJ1-6|NA|TRBV4-1
TGCGCCAGCAGCTCCCGACACTCCGGTATGGGCGATTCACCCCTCCACTTT
CASSSRHSGMGDSPLHF
>NA|TRBJ2-7|NA|TRBV6-5
TGTGCCAGCAGTTATCAAACAGATGCTACCTACGAGCAGTACTTC
CASSYQTDATYEQYF
>NA|TRBJ1-6|NA|TRBV6-6
TGTGCCAGCAGTAAACCGGGACAAAGCCTCCACTTT
CASSKPGQSLHF
>NA|TRBJ2-2|TRBD2|TRBV6-5
TGTGCCAGCAGTTATATAGCGGGGGCGAACACCGGGGAGCTGTTTTTT
CASSYIAGANTGELFF
>NA|TRBJ1-1|TRBD1|TRBV3-1/TRBV3-2
TGTGCCAGCAGCCAAGATGGACAGGGGGGCACTGAAGCTTTCTTT
CASSQDGQGGTEAFF
>NA|TRBJ1-2|NA|TRBV19
TGTGCCAGTACCTTAGGACAACCGTATGGCTACACCTTC
CASTLGQPYGYTF
>NA|TRBJ2-7|NA|TRBV5-1
TGCGCCAGCAGCCCTCAGGGTACCTACGAGCAGTACTTC
CASSPQGTYEQYF
>NA|TRBJ2-7|TRBD2|TRBV11-2
TGTGCCAGCAGTGGGGGACTACCCAGGGAGCAGTACTTC
CASSGGLPREQYF
>NA|TRBJ1-5|NA|TRBV5-6
TGTGCCAGCAGCTTGGTCACGGGGAAGGAGCCCCAGCATTTT
CASSLVTGKEPQHF
>NA|TRBJ2-1|TRBD1|TRBV2
TGTGCCAGCAGCCGCAGGCAGGGGGCGGATGAGCAGTTCTTC
CASSRRQGADEQFF
>NA|TRBJ1-5|TRBD1|TRBV19
TGTGCCAGCAGTAGACAGGGAGACCAGCCCCAGCATTTT
CASSRQGDQPQHF
>NA|TRBJ2-6|NA|TRBV3-1/TRBV3-2
TGTGCCAGCAGCGCGAGGGCGGCCAACGTCCTGACTTTC
CASSARAANVLTF
>NA|TRBJ2-5|TRBD1|TRBV7-9
TGTGCCAGCAGCTTAGTCGGGACAGGAGAGACCCAGTACTTC
CASSLVGTGETQYF
>NA|TRBJ2-3|TRBD1|TRBV2
TGTGCCGGGACAGAAAACACAGATACGCAGTATTTT
CAGTENTDTQYF
>once|TRBJ1-6|TRBD1|TRBV5-1
TGCGCCACCTCTACAGGGGGAAATTCACCCCTCCACTTT
CATSTGGNSPLHF
>NA|TRBJ1-5|TRBD1|TRBV28
TGTGCCAGCAGCCGCCCGACAGGGACTTATCAGCCCCAGCATTTT
CASSRPTGTYQPQHF
>NA|TRBJ1-4|TRBD1|TRBV7-9
TGTGCCAGCAGCCAGGGGACAGGGACAGGCGAAAAACTGTTTTTT
CASSQGTGTGEKLFF
>NA|TRBJ2-7|TRBD2|TRBV5-1
TGCGCCAGCAGCCCGGGAGGGATTTTATCCTACGAGCAGTACTTC
CASSPGGILSYEQYF
>NA|TRBJ1-5|NA|TRBV7-9
TGTGCCAGCAGCTCCGCCGGGGGTGTGGGCAATCAGCCCCAGCATTTT
CASSSAGGVGNQPQHF
>NA|TRBJ2-7|NA|TRBV29-1
TGCAGCGTTGAACGCGGCAGCCAGAACGAGCAGTACTTC
CSVERGSQNEQYF
>NA|TRBJ1-2|NA|TRBV6-2/TRBV6-3
TGTGCCAGCAGTTATGGAGGAGGGCAGGCCTATGGCTACACCTTC
CASSYGGGQAYGYTF
>NA|TRBJ2-5|NA|TRBV27
TGTGCCAGCAGACGACCAGGGCAAGAGACCCAGTACTTC
CASRRPGQETQYF
>NA|TRBJ2-7|NA|TRBV27
TGTGCCAGCAGTCCCGGAAGAGGGGAGCAGTACTTC
CASSPGRGEQYF
>NA|TRBJ2-7|NA|TRBV2
TGTGCCAGCAGGTACCGCAGGGGATCCTACGAGCAGTACTTC
CASRYRRGSYEQYF
>NA|TRBJ2-2|NA|TRBV18
TGTGCCAGCTCACCACAGAGTGGCACCGGGGAGCTGTTTTTT
CASSPQSGTGELFF
>NA|TRBJ2-2|NA|TRBV5-4
TGTGCCAGCAGCTCGTACAAAGGGGCGACCGGGGAGCTGTTTTTT
CASSSYKGATGELFF
>NA|TRBJ1-6|NA|TRBV6-4
TGTGCCAGCAGGGAGACAGGACTCGCGAATTCACCCCTCCACTTT
CASRETGLANSPLHF
>NA|TRBJ1-1|NA|TRBV9
TGTGCCAGCAGCGTAGGTCTGGCGAACACTGAAGCTTTCTTT
CASSVGLANTEAFF
>NA|TRBJ1-6|NA|TRBV3-1/TRBV3-2
TGTGCCAGCAGCCAAGATTCGGTGGCGGCCTACGGATCACCCCTCCACTTT
CASSQDSVAAYGSPLHF
>NA|TRBJ2-7|NA|TRBV30
TGTGCCTGGAGCGAGGAGGCAGGTCATTTCTACGAGCAGTACTTC
CAWSEEAGHFYEQYF
>few|TRBJ1-2|NA|TRBV10-3
TGTGCCATCAGCATTCGGGGGAACTATGGCTACACCTTC
CAISIRGNYGYTF
>NA|TRBJ1-5|TRBD1|TRBV19
TGTGCCAGTAGTGCAAAGGACAGGGGGGTTCAGCCCCAGCATTTT
CASSAKDRGVQPQHF